The 2 T cell receptor beta chains presented below share a single source sample, sequenced in a study of blood T cell repertoires in COVID-19. Generated by immunoSEQ multiplex PCR, the TCRdb table keeps only in-frame clones and is missing some. The sample shows 150,000 to 200,000 clones, around four fifths of them seen only once. Sequences were obtained from peripheral blood. These receptors were collected from a man aged 70-80 years with acute or convalescent COVID-19.

This clone occurred once. The chain links TRBV7-8 to TRBJ2-3; 8 nucleotides agree with TRBD1. Germline CDR1 reads SGHVS; CDR2 reads FQNEAQ. V was pared by 2 bases and J by 0 bases, with 13 bases of the junction left unmatched. The CDR3 is made up of 19 amino acids. CDR3 sequence: CASSLRGRGQVISTDTQYF. The CDR3 nucleotides are TGTGCCAGCAGCTTAAGGGGCAGGGGACAGGTAATAAGCACAGATACGCAGTATTTT.

V gene TRBV6-2 or TRBV6-3 combines with J gene TRBJ2-5, with a weak D call TRBD1 (5 bases). The CDR3 has 16 amino acids. Germline CDR1 is MNHEY and CDR2 is SVGEGT. Trimming pared 2 bases from V and 3 bases from J, leaving 16 bases between. CDR3 sequence: CASSYSLGASKETQYF. The DNA for the CDR3 is TGTGCCAGCAGTTACAGTTTAGGGGCCTCCAAAGAGACCCAGTACTTC.